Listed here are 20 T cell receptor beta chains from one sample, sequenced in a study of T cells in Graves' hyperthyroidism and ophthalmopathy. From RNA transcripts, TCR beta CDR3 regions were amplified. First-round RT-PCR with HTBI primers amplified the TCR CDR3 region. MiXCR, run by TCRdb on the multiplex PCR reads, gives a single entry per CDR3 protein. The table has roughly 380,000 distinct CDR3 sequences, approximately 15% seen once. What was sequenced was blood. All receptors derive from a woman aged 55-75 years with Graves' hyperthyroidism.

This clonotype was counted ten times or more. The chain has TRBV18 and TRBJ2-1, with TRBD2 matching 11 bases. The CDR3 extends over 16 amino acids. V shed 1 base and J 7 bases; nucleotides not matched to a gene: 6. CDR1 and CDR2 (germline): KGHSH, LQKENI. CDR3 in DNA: TGTGCCAGCTCACCACGAAATAGCGGGAGGGGTAATGAGCAGTTCTTC. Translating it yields CASSPRNSGRGNEQFF.

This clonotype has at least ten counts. CDR3 protein: CASSLNARQGVGYTF. DNA of the CDR3: TGTGCCAGCAGCTTAAATGCCAGACAGGGGGTTGGCTACACCTTC. V usage is TRBV7-8 and J usage is TRBJ1-2; 9 bases map to TRBD1. The germline CDR1 and CDR2 sequences are SGHVS and FQNEAQ. This CDR3 region has 15 residues. Germline trimming cut 2 bases from V and 7 bases from J; bases unmatched to any gene: 8.

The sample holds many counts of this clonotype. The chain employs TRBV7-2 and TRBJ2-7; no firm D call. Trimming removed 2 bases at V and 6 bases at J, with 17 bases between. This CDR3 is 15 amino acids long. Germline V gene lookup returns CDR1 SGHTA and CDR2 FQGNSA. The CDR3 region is CASSLSGQLAPEQYF. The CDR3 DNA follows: TGTGCCAGCAGCTTAAGTGGTCAGCTTGCTCCCGAGCAGTACTTC.

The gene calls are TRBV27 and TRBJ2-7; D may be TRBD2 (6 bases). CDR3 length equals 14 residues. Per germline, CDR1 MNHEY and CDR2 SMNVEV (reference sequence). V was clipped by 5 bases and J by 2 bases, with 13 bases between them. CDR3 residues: CASSVTSMPYEQYF. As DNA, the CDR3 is TGTGCCAGCAGTGTGACTAGTATGCCCTACGAGCAGTACTTC.

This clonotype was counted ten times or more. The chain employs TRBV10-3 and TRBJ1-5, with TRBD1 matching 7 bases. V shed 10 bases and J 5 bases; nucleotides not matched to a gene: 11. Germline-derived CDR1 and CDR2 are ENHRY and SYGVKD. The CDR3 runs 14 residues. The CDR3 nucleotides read TGTGCCAACCTTACAGGGACAGACCATCAGCCCCAGCATTTT. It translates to CANLTGTDHQPQHF.

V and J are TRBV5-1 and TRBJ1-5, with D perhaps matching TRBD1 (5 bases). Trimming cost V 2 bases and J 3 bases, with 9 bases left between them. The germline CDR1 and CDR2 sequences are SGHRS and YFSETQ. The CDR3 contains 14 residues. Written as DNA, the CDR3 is TGCGCCAGCAGCTTTGACAGTCACAATCAGCCCCAGCATTTT. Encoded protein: CASSFDSHNQPQHF. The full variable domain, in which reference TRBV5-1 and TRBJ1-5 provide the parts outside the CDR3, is KAGVTQTPRYLIKTRGQQVTLSCSPISGHRSVSWYQQTPGQGLQFLFEYFSETQRNKGNFPGRFSGRQFSNSRSEMNVSTLELGDSALYLCASSFDSHNQPQHFGDGTRLSIL.

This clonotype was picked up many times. CDR3 DNA: TGTGCCAGCAGTTCTGGGACTAGTGTAAATGAGCAGTTCTTC. Translating it yields CASSSGTSVNEQFF. The J gene is TRBJ2-1, the V gene TRBV28; 8 bases are a match to TRBD2. V shed 4 bases and J 7 bases; nucleotides not matched to a gene: 6. Germline loops: CDR1 MDHEN, CDR2 SYDVKM. CDR3 length: 14 residues.

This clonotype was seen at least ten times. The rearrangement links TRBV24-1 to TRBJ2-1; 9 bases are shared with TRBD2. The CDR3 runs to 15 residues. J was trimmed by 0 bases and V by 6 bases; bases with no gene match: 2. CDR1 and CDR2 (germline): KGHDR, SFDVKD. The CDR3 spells CATSSGGSSYNEQFF. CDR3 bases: TGTGCCACCAGTAGCGGGGGGAGCTCCTACAATGAGCAGTTCTTC.

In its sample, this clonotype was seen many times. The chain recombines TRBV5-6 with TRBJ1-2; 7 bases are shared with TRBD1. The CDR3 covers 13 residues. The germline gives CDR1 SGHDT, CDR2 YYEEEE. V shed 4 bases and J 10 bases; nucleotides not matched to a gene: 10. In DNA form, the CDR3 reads TGTGCCAGCAGCCGACAGGGACCAAGGGACTACACCTTC. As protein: CASSRQGPRDYTF.

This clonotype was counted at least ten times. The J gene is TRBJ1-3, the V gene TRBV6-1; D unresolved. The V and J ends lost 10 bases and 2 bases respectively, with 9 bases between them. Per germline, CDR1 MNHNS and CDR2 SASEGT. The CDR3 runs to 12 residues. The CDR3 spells CATWFAGNTIYF. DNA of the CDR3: TGTGCCACCTGGTTCGCTGGAAACACCATATATTTT.

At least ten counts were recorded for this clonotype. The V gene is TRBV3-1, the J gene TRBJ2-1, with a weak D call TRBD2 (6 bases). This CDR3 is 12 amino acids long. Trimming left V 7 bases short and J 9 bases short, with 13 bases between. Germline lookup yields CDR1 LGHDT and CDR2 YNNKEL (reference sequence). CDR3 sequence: CASTSSGVEQFF. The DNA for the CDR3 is TGTGCCAGCACCTCCTCGGGGGTTGAGCAGTTCTTC.

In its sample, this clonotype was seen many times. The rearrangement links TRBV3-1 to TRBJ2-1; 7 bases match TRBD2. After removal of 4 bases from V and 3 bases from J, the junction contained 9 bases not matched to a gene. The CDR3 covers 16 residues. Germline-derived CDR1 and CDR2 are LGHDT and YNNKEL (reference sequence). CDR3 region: CASSPSRGGSYNEQFF. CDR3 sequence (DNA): TGTGCCAGCAGCCCCAGTCGAGGCGGGAGCTACAATGAGCAGTTCTTC.

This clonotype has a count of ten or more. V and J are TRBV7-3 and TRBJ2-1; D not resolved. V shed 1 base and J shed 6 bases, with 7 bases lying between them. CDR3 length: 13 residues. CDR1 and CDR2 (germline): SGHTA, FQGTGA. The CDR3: CASSLNSVNEQFF. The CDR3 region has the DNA TGTGCCAGCAGCTTAAATTCTGTCAATGAGCAGTTCTTC. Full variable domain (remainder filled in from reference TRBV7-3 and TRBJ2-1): GAGVSQTPSNKVTEKGKYVELRCDPISGHTALYWYRQSLGQGPEFLIYFQGTGAADDSGLPNDRFFAVRPEGSVSTLKIQRTERGDSAVYLCASSLNSVNEQFFGPGTRLTVL.

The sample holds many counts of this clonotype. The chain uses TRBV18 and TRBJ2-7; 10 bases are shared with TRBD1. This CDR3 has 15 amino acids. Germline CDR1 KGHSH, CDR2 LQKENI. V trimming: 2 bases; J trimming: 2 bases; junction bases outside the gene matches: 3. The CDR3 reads CASSPGQGDTYEQYF. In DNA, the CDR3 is TGTGCCAGCTCACCAGGACAGGGGGACACCTACGAGCAGTACTTC.

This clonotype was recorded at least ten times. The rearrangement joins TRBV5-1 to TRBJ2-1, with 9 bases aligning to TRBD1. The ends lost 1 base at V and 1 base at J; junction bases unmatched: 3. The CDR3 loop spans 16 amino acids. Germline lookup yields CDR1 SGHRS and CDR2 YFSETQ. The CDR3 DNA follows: TGCGCCAGCAGCTTGAGGGGGACAGGGTCCTACAATGAGCAGTTCTTC. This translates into CASSLRGTGSYNEQFF.

CDR3 residues: CATHPSQETQYF. As DNA, the CDR3 is TGTGCCACACACCCCAGTCAAGAGACCCAGTACTTC. The gene calls are TRBV7-9 and TRBJ2-5; D gene uncertain. V lost 10 bases and J lost 2, with 11 bases in between. The CDR3 contains 12 residues. Germline assignment: CDR1 SEHNR and CDR2 FQNEAQ (reference sequence).

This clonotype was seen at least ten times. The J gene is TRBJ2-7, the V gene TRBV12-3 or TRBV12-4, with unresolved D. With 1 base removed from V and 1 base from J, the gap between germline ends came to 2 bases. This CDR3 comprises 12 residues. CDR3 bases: TGTGCCAGCAGTTTAGAGTCCTACGAGCAGTACTTC. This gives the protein CASSLESYEQYF.

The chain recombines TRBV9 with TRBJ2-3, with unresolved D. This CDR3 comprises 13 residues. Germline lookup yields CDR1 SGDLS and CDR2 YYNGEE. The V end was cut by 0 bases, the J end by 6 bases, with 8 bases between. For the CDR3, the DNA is TGTGCCAGCAGCGTAGACCGATATGATACGCAGTATTTT. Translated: CASSVDRYDTQYF.

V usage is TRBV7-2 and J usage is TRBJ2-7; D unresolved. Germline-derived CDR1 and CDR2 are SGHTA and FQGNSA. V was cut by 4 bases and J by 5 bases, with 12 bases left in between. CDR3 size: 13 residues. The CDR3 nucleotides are TGTGCCAGCAGCTCCAGTTCTGTAAACGAGCAGTACTTC. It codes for CASSSSSVNEQYF.

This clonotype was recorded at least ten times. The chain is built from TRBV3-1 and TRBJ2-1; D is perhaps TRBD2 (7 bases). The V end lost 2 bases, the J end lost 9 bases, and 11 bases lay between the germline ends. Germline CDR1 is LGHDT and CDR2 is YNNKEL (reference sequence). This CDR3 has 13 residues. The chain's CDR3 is CASSQRGGAEQFF. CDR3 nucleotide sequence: TGTGCCAGCAGCCAAAGGGGGGGGGCTGAGCAGTTCTTC.